The entry below describes one T cell receptor (beta chain). Its antigen is currently unknown. The entry originates in a study of cytomegalovirus exposure and HLA in healthy donors. The PCR ran on 60 Vbeta and 13 Jbeta primers. TCRdb keeps only in-frame clones here, not all; method: immunoSEQ multiplex PCR. Among about 120,000 clones listed, over 60% were seen once. Findings of the study overall: In an earlier analysis, about 90% or about 30%: the productive usage of most TCR beta V segments.

This clonotype originated in a young man in good health and CMV-seropositive. Sequenced input: PBMCs.

CDR3: CASSVVPGSLNEKLFF. The DNA of the CDR3 is TGTGCCAGCAGCGTAGTTCCAGGCAGTCTAAATGAAAAACTGTTTTTT. The chain recombines TRBV9 with TRBJ1-4; D ambiguous. Between the trimmed V and J ends, which lost 0 bases and 5 bases, there was a span of 14 bases. CDR3 length: 16 amino acids. CDR1 is SGDLS, CDR2 YYNGEE, per germline.